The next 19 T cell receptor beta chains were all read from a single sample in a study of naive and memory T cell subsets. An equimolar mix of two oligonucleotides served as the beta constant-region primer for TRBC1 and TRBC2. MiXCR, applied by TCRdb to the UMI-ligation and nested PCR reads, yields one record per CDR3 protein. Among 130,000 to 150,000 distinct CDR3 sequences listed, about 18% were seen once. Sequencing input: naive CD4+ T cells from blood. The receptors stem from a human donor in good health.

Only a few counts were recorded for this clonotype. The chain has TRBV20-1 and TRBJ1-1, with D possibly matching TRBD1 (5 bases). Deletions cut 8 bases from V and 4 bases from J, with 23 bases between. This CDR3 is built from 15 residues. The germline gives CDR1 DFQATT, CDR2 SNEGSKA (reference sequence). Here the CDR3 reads CSTIPPRQGGTEAFF. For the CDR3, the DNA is TGCAGTACCATACCCCCCCGGCAGGGTGGCACTGAAGCTTTCTTT.

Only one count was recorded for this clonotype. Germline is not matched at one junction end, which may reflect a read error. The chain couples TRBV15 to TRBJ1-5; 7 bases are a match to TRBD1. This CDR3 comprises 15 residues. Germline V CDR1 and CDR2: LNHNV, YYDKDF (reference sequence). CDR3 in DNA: TGTGCCACAGCACCGGGAGGGAAAAGGGGACAGCCCCAGAATTTT. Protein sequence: CATAPGGKRGQPQNF.

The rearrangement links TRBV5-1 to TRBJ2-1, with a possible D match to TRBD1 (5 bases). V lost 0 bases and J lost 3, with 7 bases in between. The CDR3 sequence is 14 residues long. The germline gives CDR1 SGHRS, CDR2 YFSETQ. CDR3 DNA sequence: TGCGCCAGCAGCTTGGGAGACAGCTACAATGAGCAGTTCTTC. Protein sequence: CASSLGDSYNEQFF.

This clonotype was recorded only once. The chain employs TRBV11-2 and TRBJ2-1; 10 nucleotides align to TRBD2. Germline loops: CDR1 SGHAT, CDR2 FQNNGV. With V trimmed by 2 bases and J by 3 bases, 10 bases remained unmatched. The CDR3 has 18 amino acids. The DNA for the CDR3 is TGTGCCAGCAGCTTAAGCTATCGTACTAGCGGGGTCTACAATGAGCAGTTCTTC. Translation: CASSLSYRTSGVYNEQFF.

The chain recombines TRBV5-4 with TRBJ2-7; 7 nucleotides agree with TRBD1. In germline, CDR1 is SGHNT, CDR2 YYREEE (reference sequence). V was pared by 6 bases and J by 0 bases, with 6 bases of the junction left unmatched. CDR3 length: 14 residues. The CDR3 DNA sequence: TGTGCCAGCACTAGGGGGCTGAGCTCCTACGAGCAGTACTTC. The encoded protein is CASTRGLSSYEQYF.

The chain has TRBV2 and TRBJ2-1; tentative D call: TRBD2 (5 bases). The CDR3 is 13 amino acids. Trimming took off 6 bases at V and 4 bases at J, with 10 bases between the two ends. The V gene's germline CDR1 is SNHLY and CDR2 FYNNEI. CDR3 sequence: CASSGGLYNEQFF. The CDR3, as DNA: TGTGCCAGCAGCGGAGGTCTGTACAATGAGCAGTTCTTC.

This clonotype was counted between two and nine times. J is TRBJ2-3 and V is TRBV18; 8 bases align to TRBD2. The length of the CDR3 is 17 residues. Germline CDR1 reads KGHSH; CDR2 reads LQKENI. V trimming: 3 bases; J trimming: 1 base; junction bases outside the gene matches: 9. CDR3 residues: CASSPLPRAGGTDTQYF. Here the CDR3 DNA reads TGTGCCAGCTCACCTCTCCCTAGAGCGGGAGGCACAGATACGCAGTATTTT.

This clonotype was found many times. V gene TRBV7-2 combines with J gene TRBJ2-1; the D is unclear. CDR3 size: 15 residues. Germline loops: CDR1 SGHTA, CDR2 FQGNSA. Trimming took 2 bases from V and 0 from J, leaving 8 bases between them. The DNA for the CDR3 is TGTGCCAGCAGCTTATACTTACCCTCCTACAATGAGCAGTTCTTC. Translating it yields CASSLYLPSYNEQFF.

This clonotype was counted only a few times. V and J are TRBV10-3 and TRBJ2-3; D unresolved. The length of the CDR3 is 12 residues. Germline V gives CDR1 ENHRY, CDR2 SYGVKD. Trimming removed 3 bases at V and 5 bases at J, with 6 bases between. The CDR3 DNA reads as TGTGCCATCAGTGACGGTCGAGATACGCAGTATTTT. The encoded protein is CAISDGRDTQYF.

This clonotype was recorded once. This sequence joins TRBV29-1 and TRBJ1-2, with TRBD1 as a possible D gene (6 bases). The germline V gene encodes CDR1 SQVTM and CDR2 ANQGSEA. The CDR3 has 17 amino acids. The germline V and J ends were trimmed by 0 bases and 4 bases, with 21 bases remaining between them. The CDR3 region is CSVEDHREGGGTYGYTF. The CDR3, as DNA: TGCAGCGTTGAAGATCACAGAGAGGGGGGCGGGACCTATGGCTACACCTTC.

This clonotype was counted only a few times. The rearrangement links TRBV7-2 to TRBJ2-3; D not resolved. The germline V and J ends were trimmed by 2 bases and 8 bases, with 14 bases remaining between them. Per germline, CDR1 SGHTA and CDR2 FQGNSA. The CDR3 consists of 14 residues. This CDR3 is CASSLKGYPGTQYF. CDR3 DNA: TGTGCCAGCAGCTTAAAGGGCTACCCGGGTACGCAGTATTTT. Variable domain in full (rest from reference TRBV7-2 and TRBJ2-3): GAGVSQSPSNKVTEKGKDVELRCDPISGHTALYWYRQSLGQGLEFLIYFQGNSAPDKSGLPSDRFSAERTGGSVSTLTIQRTQQEDSAVYLCASSLKGYPGTQYFGPGTRLTVL.

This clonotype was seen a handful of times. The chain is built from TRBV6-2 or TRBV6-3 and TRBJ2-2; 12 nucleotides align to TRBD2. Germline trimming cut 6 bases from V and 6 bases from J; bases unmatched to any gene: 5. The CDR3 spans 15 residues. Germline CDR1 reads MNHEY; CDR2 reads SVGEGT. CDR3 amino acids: CASRRTSGTAGELFF. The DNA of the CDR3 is TGTGCCAGCAGGAGGACTAGCGGGACCGCCGGGGAGCTGTTTTTT.

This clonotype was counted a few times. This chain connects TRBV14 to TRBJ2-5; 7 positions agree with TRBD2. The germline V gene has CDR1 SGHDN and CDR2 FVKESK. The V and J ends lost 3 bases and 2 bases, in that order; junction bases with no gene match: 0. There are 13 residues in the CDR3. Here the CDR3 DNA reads TGTGCCAGCAGCCAGGGACTACAAGAGACCCAGTACTTC. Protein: CASSQGLQETQYF.

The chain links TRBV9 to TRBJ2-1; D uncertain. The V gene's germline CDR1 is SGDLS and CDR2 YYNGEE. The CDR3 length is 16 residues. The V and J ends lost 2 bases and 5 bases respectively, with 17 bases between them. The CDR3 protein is CASSVMSGVTNNEQFF. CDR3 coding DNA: TGTGCCAGCAGCGTGATGTCAGGAGTAACTAACAATGAGCAGTTCTTC.

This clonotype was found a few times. The CDR3 bases are TGCGCCAGCAGGAAGGGACAGGGTCTCGAGCAGTACTTC. This encodes CASRKGQGLEQYF. This chain links TRBV5-1 with TRBJ2-7, with 9 bases aligning to TRBD1. The germline CDR1 and CDR2 sequences are SGHRS and YFSETQ. The CDR3 extends over 13 amino acids. V lost 5 bases, J lost 6 bases, and 6 bases stayed unmatched.

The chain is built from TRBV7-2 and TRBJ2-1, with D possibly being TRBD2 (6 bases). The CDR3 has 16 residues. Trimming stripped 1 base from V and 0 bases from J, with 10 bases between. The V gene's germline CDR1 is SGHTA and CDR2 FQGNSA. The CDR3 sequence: CASSLDGTSSYNEQFF. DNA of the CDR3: TGTGCCAGCAGCTTAGACGGGACTTCCTCCTACAATGAGCAGTTCTTC.

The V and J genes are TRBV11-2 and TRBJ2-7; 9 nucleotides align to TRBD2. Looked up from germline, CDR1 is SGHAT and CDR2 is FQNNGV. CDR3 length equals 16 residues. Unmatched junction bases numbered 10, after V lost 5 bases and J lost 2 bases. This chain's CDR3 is CASSQTTGTSPYEQYF. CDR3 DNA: TGTGCCAGCAGCCAGACCACCGGGACTAGCCCCTACGAGCAGTACTTC. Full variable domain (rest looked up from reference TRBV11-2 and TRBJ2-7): EAGVAQSPRYKIIEKRQSVAFWCNPISGHATLYWYQQILGQGPKLLIQFQNNGVVDDSQLPKDRFSAERLKGVDSTLKIQPAKLEDSAVYLCASSQTTGTSPYEQYFGPGTRLTVT.

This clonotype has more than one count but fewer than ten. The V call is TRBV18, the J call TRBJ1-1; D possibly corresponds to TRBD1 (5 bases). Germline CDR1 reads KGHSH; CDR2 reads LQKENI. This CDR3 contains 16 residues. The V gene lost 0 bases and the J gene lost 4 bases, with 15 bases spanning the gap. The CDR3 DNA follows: TGTGCCAGCTCACCACCGGCAGGGAGGTGGGGCACTGAAGCTTTCTTT. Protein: CASSPPAGRWGTEAFF.

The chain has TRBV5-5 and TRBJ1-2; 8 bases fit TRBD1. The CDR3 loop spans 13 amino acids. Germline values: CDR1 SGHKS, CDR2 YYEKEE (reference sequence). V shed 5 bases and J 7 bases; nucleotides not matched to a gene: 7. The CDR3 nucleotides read TGTGCCAGCAGTACTACAGGGGGTCGTGGCTACACCTTC. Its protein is CASSTTGGRGYTF.